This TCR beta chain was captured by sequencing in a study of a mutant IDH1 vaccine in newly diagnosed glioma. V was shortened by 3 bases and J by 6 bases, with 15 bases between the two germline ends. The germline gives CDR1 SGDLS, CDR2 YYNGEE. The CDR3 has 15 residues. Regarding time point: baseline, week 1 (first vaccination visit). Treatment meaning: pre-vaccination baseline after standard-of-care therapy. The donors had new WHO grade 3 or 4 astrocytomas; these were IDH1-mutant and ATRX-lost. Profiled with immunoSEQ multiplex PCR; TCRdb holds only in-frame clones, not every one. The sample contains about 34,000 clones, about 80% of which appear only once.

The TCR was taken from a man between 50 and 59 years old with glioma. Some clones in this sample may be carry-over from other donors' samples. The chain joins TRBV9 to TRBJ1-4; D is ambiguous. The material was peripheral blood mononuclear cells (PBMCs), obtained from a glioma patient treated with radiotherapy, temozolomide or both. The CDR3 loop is CASSALGGSDEKLFF. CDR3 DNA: TGTGCCAGCAGCGCGCTGGGAGGATCGGATGAAAAACTGTTTTTT.